The present entry profiles one T cell receptor beta chain with its context. The data are from a study of OX40 agonist ivuxolimab in advanced cancers. Overall study: The dose of intravenous ivuxolimab that patients received every 2 weeks ranged from 0.01 to 10 mg/kg.

Sequencing used immunoSEQ multiplex PCR; TCRdb keeps in-frame clones, though not all of them. The table has about 43,000 clones, approximately 84% seen once; the top ten hold under 40%. The germline CDR1 and CDR2 sequences are MRHNA and SNTAGT. V gave up 7 bases and J gave up 1 base; unmatched junction bases: 13. This CDR3 comprises 17 residues. This chain joins TRBV6-4 and TRBJ1-3, with TRBD1 identical over 7 bases. The sequence came from an adult with an advanced solid tumor such as melanoma, head and neck, liver or kidney cancer. This sample comprised CD4+ or CD8+ T cells sorted from blood, obtained in a trial of the OX40 agonist ivuxolimab. This CDR3 is CASNVAAGGESGNTIYF. CDR3 coding DNA: TGTGCCAGCAACGTGGCGGCAGGGGGAGAATCTGGAAACACCATATATTTT.